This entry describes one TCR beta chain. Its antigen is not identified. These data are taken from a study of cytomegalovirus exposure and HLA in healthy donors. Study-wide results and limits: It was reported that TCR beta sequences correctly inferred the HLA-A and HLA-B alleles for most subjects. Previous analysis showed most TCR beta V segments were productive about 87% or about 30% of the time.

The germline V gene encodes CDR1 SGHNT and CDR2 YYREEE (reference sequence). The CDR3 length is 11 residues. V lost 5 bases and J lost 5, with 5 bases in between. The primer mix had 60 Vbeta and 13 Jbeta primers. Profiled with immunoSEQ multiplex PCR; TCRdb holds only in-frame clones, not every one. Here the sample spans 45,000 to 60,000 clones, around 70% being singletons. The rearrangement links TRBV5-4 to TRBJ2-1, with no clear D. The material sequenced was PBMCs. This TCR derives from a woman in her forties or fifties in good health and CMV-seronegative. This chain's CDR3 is CASRLNNEQFF. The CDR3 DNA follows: TGTGCCAGCAGGTTAAACAATGAGCAGTTCTTC. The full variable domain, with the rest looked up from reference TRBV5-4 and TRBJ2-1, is ETGVTQSPTHLIKTRGQQVTLRCSSQSGHNTVSWYQQALGQGPQFIFQYYREEENGRGNFPPRFSGLQFPNYSSELNVNALELDDSALYLCASRLNNEQFFGPGTRLTVL.